The sequence of this T cell receptor (beta chain) was determined in a study of T cell changes during pregnancy in multiple sclerosis. Method: immunoSEQ multiplex PCR; TCRdb's copy keeps in-frame clones and lacks some. The sample shows 50,000 to 75,000 clones, about 93% of them seen only once. The length of the CDR3 is 16 residues. V lost 0 bases, J lost 5 bases, and 12 bases lay in between. Germline loops: CDR1 SGHRS, CDR2 YFSETQ. This sequence joins TRBV5-1 and TRBJ2-6; D gene ambiguous. This TCR came from a female donor in good health, enrolled as a control in a pregnancy study. Here the sequenced sample was peripheral blood, taken in the third trimester of pregnancy. The CDR3 sequence is CASSLVSNSRANVLTF. For the CDR3, the DNA is TGCGCCAGCAGCTTGGTATCCAACAGCAGGGCCAACGTCCTGACTTTC.